What follows describes a single T cell receptor beta chain. There is no known antigen for this receptor. Within one base of it there is no much larger clone, and no base qualities were kept. These data come from a study of blood T cell repertoires in COVID-19 (dated by TCRdb to between 2020 and 2021). Study-level background: Samples covering the acute and convalescent phases of COVID-19 were provided by collaborators in the United States, Italy and Spain. The material from the prospective study consisted of cDNA or gDNA derived from T cells, B-cell-depleted T cells, or PBMCs. Deeply sampled blood TCRbeta repertoires from subjects exposed to, actively infected with, or recovered from COVID-19 were included in the dataset. The repertoires were released in a freely available public database meant as a resource for research on the immune response to SARS-CoV-2. Samples were obtained from the ongoing ImmuneRACE study (first 160 participants) and from 1,000 to 1,500 subjects provided by 6 global collaborators. A de-identified subject ID, COVID-19 status, age in years and sex were almost always included in the sample metadata. Where available, HLA class I and class II types were taken from metadata supplied by the sample provider and were not determined by assay-based typing.

Whole blood was collected in K2EDTA tubes by collaborating institutions according to the institutions' own protocols. For TCRbeta analysis, collaborators shipped samples as frozen whole blood, isolated PBMCs, or DNA extracted from either of those sample types. TCRbeta CDR3 regions were amplified from genomic DNA by means of the immunoSEQ Assay, a bias-controlled multiplex PCR. Concerning the study's data processing: Within the assay, amplification of reference gene primers was used to estimate how many nucleated cells each sample contained. To quantify the absolute abundance of each unique TCRbeta CDR3 rearrangement, sequence reads were collapsed and filtered. For each sample, productive Simpson clonality was calculated as the square root of Simpson's diversity index over productive rearrangements. The immuneACCESS repertoire file appears here via TCRdb, limited to in-frame rearrangements. These files lack a portion of the clones; in checked studies, under half of the deficit traces to unresolved V genes, and the cause of the others is not known. V and J calls and clone size are copied from that table; D and trimming were computed from the DNA. This sample comprises about 210,000 clones, over 70% of them detected only once. Together, the top ten hold roughly 8.2% of the sample.

General study outcomes and caveats: The amount of clinical and demographic metadata varied by source and participant and was provided uncurated.

The sequence was collected from a woman aged 45-65 years with acute or convalescent COVID-19. The specimen sequenced was peripheral blood.

Here the CDR3 is given as CASSKGQEFEAFF. The nucleotide sequence reads TGTGCCAGCAGCAAGGGACAGGAATTTGAAGCTTTCTTT. The V and J genes are TRBV13 and TRBJ1-1; 8 bases in the junction line up with TRBD1. Compared with germline, V lacks 5 bases and J lacks 7 bases; bases without a gene match: 6. The germline V gene encodes CDR1 PRHDT and CDR2 FYEKMQ (reference sequence). The CDR3 runs 13 residues from the cysteine to the phenylalanine. Only CDR3 DNA remains: 39 bases, in frame from the first base. The full variable domain, completed from the reference TRBV13 and TRBJ1-1 proteins outside the CDR3, reads AAGVIQSPRHLIKEKRETATLKCYPIPRHDTVYWYQQGPGQDPQFLISFYEKMQSDKGSIPDRFSAQQFSDYHSELNMSSLELGDSALYFCASSKGQEFEAFFGQGTRLTVV.